These 26 T cell receptor beta chains were all obtained from the same sample, sequenced in a study of CD8+CD57+ T cells in acquired aplastic anemia. Patients chosen for sequencing had shown CD8+CD57+ cell expansion by flow cytometry. Profiling that covered TCR beta VDJ and CDR3 relied on genomic DNA as its template. Via MiXCR, TCRdb re-called the reads, giving one row per CDR3 protein. Counted here are around 220,000 distinct CDR3 sequences, less than 60% occurring once; the ten biggest clones make up 15% to 20%. Sequencing was done on a sample of sorted CD4+, CD8+, or CD8+CD57+ T cells (not recorded which) from PBMCs. These receptors all stem from a human donor with aplastic anemia.

The chain has TRBV15 and TRBJ2-7, with D possibly TRBD1 on 5 matching bases. The CDR3 totals 13 residues. In germline, CDR1 is LNHNV, CDR2 YYDKDF (reference sequence). V lost 5 bases and J lost 7, with 15 bases in between. The CDR3 DNA is TGTGCCACCAGCGCTTGGGCAGGGCGGGAGCAGTACTTC. Translation gives CATSAWAGREQYF.

In its sample, this clonotype was seen a few times. Since a much larger clone is just one base distant, this may be a read error. Without the conserved terminal phenylalanine or tryptophan, this CDR3 likely stems from a read error. This chain links TRBV29-1 with TRBJ2-7; D gene unclear. The CDR3 consists of 11 residues. Germline assignment: CDR1 SQVTM and CDR2 ANQGSEA. V was pared by 3 bases and J by 6 bases, with 9 bases between. CDR3 amino acids: CSVEIFGEQYS. Here the CDR3 DNA reads TGCAGCGTTGAGATCTTCGGCGAGCAGTACTCC.

The chain joins TRBV2 to TRBJ1-1; a weak D match, TRBD1 (6 bases). The V gene lost 4 bases and the J gene lost 1 base, with 16 bases spanning the gap. Germline CDR1 is SNHLY and CDR2 is FYNNEI. This CDR3 has 16 residues. Here the CDR3 DNA reads TGTGCCAGCAGTGGGGTGGGGGGGGCTGGGAACACTGAAGCTTTCTTT. Protein product: CASSGVGGAGNTEAFF.

This clonotype is a singleton in its sample. The J gene is TRBJ2-1, the V gene TRBV14, with D possibly matching TRBD1 (6 bases). Deletions cut 8 bases from V and 6 bases from J, with 17 bases between. Germline values: CDR1 SGHDN, CDR2 FVKESK. The CDR3 contains 14 residues. CDR3 DNA sequence: TGTGCCAGCTCGTCCGGGACAAGGCTCAATGAGCAGTTCTTC. It yields the protein CASSSGTRLNEQFF.

This clonotype was observed many times. The chain is built from TRBV2 and TRBJ2-5; 7 bases match TRBD2. From germline, CDR1 is SNHLY and CDR2 FYNNEI. CDR3 length equals 13 residues. J gave up 9 bases and V 6 bases, and 10 bases lay outside the gene matches. The CDR3 DNA reads TGTGCCAGCAGGGGAGGGCTTGGGACGGCCCAGTACTTC. Encoded protein: CASRGGLGTAQYF.

This clonotype was seen at least ten times. This chain uses TRBV20-1 with TRBJ2-1, with no clear D. Trimming removed 6 bases from V and 0 bases from J, with 12 bases in between. The CDR3 runs 14 residues. Germline V lookup: CDR1 DFQATT, CDR2 SNEGSKA (reference sequence). CDR3 in amino acids: CSAVKVGSYNEQFF. CDR3 sequence (DNA): TGCAGTGCCGTGAAGGTGGGCTCCTACAATGAGCAGTTCTTC.

The chain recombines TRBV24-1 with TRBJ2-1; 9 positions match TRBD2. V was clipped by 3 bases and J by 8 bases; unmatched bases: 7. The CDR3 consists of 15 residues. The germline gives CDR1 KGHDR, CDR2 SFDVKD. CDR3 loop: CATSDPGLAFHEQFF. CDR3 nucleotides: TGTGCCACCAGTGATCCGGGACTAGCCTTCCATGAGCAGTTCTTC.

The chain is built from TRBV6-1 and TRBJ1-5; D unclear. Deletions cut 0 bases from V and 2 bases from J, with 20 bases between. The CDR3 runs 19 residues. CDR1 MNHNS and CDR2 SASEGT come from the germline V gene. In DNA form, the CDR3 reads TGTGCCAGCAGTGAAGCGCAACGCGGTAGAACTGGGGGCAATCAGCCCCAGCATTTT. Its translation is CASSEAQRGRTGGNQPQHF.

This clonotype was found many times. The V gene is TRBV12-3 or TRBV12-4, the J gene TRBJ1-2; TRBD1 might be the D (5 bases). CDR3 length: 18 amino acids. V was shortened by 3 bases and J by 6 bases, with 26 bases between the two germline ends. CDR3 loop: CASSFLGTGRGAVDGYTF. In DNA form, the CDR3 reads TGTGCCAGCAGTTTTTTAGGAACAGGTCGGGGCGCGGTTGATGGCTACACCTTC.

This clonotype has a count of ten or more. The chain couples TRBV12-3 or TRBV12-4 to TRBJ2-5; 9 bases fit TRBD1. The CDR3 loop spans 13 amino acids. The V gene end was trimmed by 6 bases and the J gene end by 3 bases; junction bases not matched to a gene: 2. The CDR3 is CASRGQGKETQYF. Written as DNA, the CDR3 is TGTGCCAGCAGAGGACAGGGGAAAGAGACCCAGTACTTC.

This clonotype was counted at least ten times. The chain couples TRBV6-1 to TRBJ1-6; no definite D call. CDR1 and CDR2 from the germline V gene are MNHNS and SASEGT. This CDR3 is 11 amino acids long. Trimming shortened V by 2 bases and J by 13 bases, and 6 bases separated the two germline ends. The CDR3 sequence is CASSETLPLHF. CDR3 nucleotide sequence: TGTGCCAGCAGTGAAACCCTCCCCCTCCACTTT.

This chain uses TRBV7-6 with TRBJ2-7; TRBD1 might be the D (7 bases). The CDR3 length is 15 residues. Trimming took off 4 bases at V and 4 bases at J, with 17 bases between the two ends. Germline lookup yields CDR1 SGHVS and CDR2 FNYEAQ. CDR3 region: CASSSRTGGAYEQYF. The CDR3 bases are TGTGCCAGCAGCTCCCGGACAGGCGGGGCTTACGAGCAGTACTTC.

This clonotype has ten or more counts. This chain connects TRBV5-8 to TRBJ1-2, with D unclear. The CDR3 extends over 12 amino acids. Germline CDR1 SGHTS, CDR2 YDEGEE. V was pared by 0 bases and J by 7 bases, with 7 bases between. For the CDR3, the DNA is TGTGCCAGCAGCTTGGCGACAAGTGGCTACACCTTC. It encodes CASSLATSGYTF.

This chain links TRBV7-2 with TRBJ2-1; 10 bases line up with TRBD2. The CDR3 length is 16 residues. Trimming at V came to 1 base and at J to 4 bases, leaving 4 bases not matched to a gene. Germline V gives CDR1 SGHTA, CDR2 FQGNSA. In nucleotides, the CDR3 is TGTGCCAGCAGCTTAGGAACTAGCGGGGATTACAATGAGCAGTTCTTC. Residues: CASSLGTSGDYNEQFF.

V and J are TRBV11-2 and TRBJ2-7; no clear D gene. Germline V CDR1 and CDR2: SGHAT, FQNNGV. The CDR3 consists of 15 residues. V lost 0 bases and J lost 3, with 12 bases in between. CDR3 coding DNA: TGTGCCAGCAGCTTAGAGCGCTCCCGAGTCTACGAGCAGTACTTC. Its protein is CASSLERSRVYEQYF. The full variable domain, rest sourced from reference TRBV11-2 and TRBJ2-7, is EAGVAQSPRYKIIEKRQSVAFWCNPISGHATLYWYQQILGQGPKLLIQFQNNGVVDDSQLPKDRFSAERLKGVDSTLKIQPAKLEDSAVYLCASSLERSRVYEQYFGPGTRLTVT.

V is TRBV19 and J is TRBJ1-6, with TRBD1 as a possible D gene (5 bases). Trimming pared 9 bases from V and 3 bases from J, leaving 15 bases between. This CDR3 has 15 residues. Per germline, CDR1 LNHDA and CDR2 SQIVND (reference sequence). The CDR3 bases are TGTGCCAGCCAAACCGGGACGTTCTATAATTCACCCCTCCACTTT. Translation: CASQTGTFYNSPLHF.

CDR3 sequence reads: CASRLDRQGGTEAFF. The DNA for the CDR3 is TGTGCCAGCAGGCTCGACAGGCAGGGAGGCACTGAAGCTTTCTTT. This rearrangement joins TRBV2 to TRBJ1-1; D possibly corresponds to TRBD1 (6 bases). The CDR3 runs 15 residues. Trimming left V 6 bases short and J 4 bases short, with 18 bases between. CDR1 and CDR2 from the germline V gene are SNHLY and FYNNEI.

This chain joins TRBV30 and TRBJ1-5; D unclear. The germline V gene has CDR1 GTSNPN and CDR2 SVGIG (reference sequence). V was shortened by 0 bases and J by 7 bases, with 13 bases between the two germline ends. This CDR3 region has 14 residues. The chain's CDR3 is CAWSVSRHGQPQHF. The CDR3 nucleotides read TGTGCCTGGAGTGTATCCCGTCACGGACAGCCCCAGCATTTT. Using reference TRBV30 and TRBJ1-5 for the parts outside the CDR3, the full variable domain is SQTIHQWPATLVQPVGSPLSLECTVEGTSNPNLYWYRQAAGRGLQLLFYSVGIGQISSEVPQNLSASRPQDRQFILSSKKLLLSDSGFYLCAWSVSRHGQPQHFGDGTRLSIL.

This clonotype was detected many times. The V gene is TRBV29-1, the J gene TRBJ2-5; D tentatively reads TRBD1 or TRBD2 (5 bases each). The CDR3 is 13 amino acids. CDR1 and CDR2 (germline): SQVTM, ANQGSEA. Trimming removed 7 bases from V and 2 bases from J, with 14 bases in between. DNA of the CDR3: TGCAGCGCCTTCGGGACGGGGCAAGAGACCCAGTACTTC. It is translated as CSAFGTGQETQYF.

CDR3 in amino acids: CAISEGQGANSPLHF. The CDR3 region has the DNA TGTGCCATCAGTGAGGGACAGGGGGCCAATTCACCCCTCCACTTT. V gene TRBV10-3 combines with J gene TRBJ1-6; 11 nucleotides agree with TRBD1. In germline, CDR1 is ENHRY, CDR2 SYGVKD. Germline trimming cut 2 bases from V and 7 bases from J; bases unmatched to any gene: 1. The CDR3 has 15 residues.

The table lists this clonotype with many counts. The J gene is TRBJ1-6, the V gene TRBV19, with 8 nucleotides matching TRBD1. Germline-derived CDR1 and CDR2 are LNHDA and SQIVND (reference sequence). Losses at the gene ends were 5 bases for V and 10 bases for J; bases not matched to a gene: 19. The CDR3 runs 18 residues. CDR3 nucleotide sequence: TGTGCCAGTAGTTCTCCGCCTGGACAGGGTGGCTACGGGTCACCCCTCCACTTT. Protein product: CASSSPPGQGGYGSPLHF.

The chain recombines TRBV7-2 with TRBJ2-5; the D gene is possibly TRBD2 (6 bases). V gave up 6 bases and J gave up 3 bases, with 20 bases separating them. The CDR3 runs 16 residues. Germline CDR1 is SGHTA and CDR2 is FQGNSA. CDR3 nucleotides: TGTGCCAGCAGACCCGGGGGAGCACTGGGGGAAGAGACCCAGTACTTC. Residues: CASRPGGALGEETQYF.

This clonotype has ten or more counts. The chain has TRBV2 and TRBJ1-2; D is uncertain. Germline lookup yields CDR1 SNHLY and CDR2 FYNNEI. The CDR3 contains 13 residues. V lost 3 bases and J 7 bases, leaving 12 bases between the germline ends. The CDR3 sequence: CASSDLREAGYTF. In nucleotides, the CDR3 is TGTGCCAGCAGTGATCTTAGGGAGGCTGGCTACACCTTC.

The chain recombines TRBV7-9 with TRBJ1-3; 7 bases map to TRBD1. Germline loops: CDR1 SEHNR, CDR2 FQNEAQ (reference sequence). The CDR3 has 14 residues. The V gene end was trimmed by 4 bases and the J gene end by 4 bases; junction bases not matched to a gene: 4. The CDR3 DNA is TGTGCCAGCAGCTCATGGGACAGCGGAAACACCATATATTTT. It translates to CASSSWDSGNTIYF.

This clonotype was picked up one time. The chain is built from TRBV7-3 and TRBJ2-3, with D maybe TRBD1 (6 bases). This CDR3 comprises 14 residues. The V gene lost 2 bases and the J gene lost 2 bases, with 8 bases spanning the gap. Germline lookup yields CDR1 SGHTA and CDR2 FQGTGA. CDR3 coding DNA: TGTGCCAGCAGCTTACGGACAGTCACAGATACGCAGTATTTT. Residues: CASSLRTVTDTQYF.

There are many counts of this clonotype. The chain couples TRBV5-1 to TRBJ1-2, with TRBD1 matching 7 bases. CDR1 is SGHRS and CDR2 is YFSETQ in the germline V gene. The V segment lost 4 bases and the J segment 3 bases; nucleotides outside the gene matches: 3. The length of the CDR3 is 13 residues. The CDR3 nucleotides read TGCGCCAGCAGCGTTCAGGGGGACTATGGCTACACCTTC. Amino acids: CASSVQGDYGYTF.